This T cell receptor beta chain was observed in a study of T cell responses to AZD1222 COVID-19 vaccine. Findings and limits, study-wide: Females made up more of the donors, who were largely white British, and clonal diversity may have come out too low.

The CDR3 is made up of 15 amino acids. Germline values: CDR1 SGHRS, CDR2 YFSETQ. V was cut by 0 bases and J by 4 bases, with 11 bases left in between. On this clone: Its antigen is undetermined.

Profiled with immunoSEQ multiplex PCR; TCRdb holds only in-frame clones, not every one. The data hold 140,000 to 150,000 clones, with around 90% observed a single time. The sequences come from peripheral blood, collected on day 0 of AZD1222 vaccination. The origin of this receptor is an adult in good health. J is TRBJ2-4 and V is TRBV5-1; D remains ambiguous. CDR3 loop: CASSLDGSSKNIQYF. The CDR3 DNA follows: TGCGCCAGCAGCTTGGATGGCAGCTCAAAAAACATTCAGTACTTC.